The 14 T cell receptor beta chains below were found in one sample sequenced in a study of beta chain features in type 1 diabetes. Study-level points and caveats: Shortening of TCRB CDR3s, moderate but significant, appeared in all four CD4+ subsets of Type 1 diabetes patients.

The antigens these receptors bind are not known. cDNA synthesis used the whole RNA isolate, giving expressed TCRB sequences. This table comes from immunoSEQ multiplex PCR, and its TCRdb copy is limited to in-frame clones, with some not included. The table lists 680,000 or so clones, over 10% of them singletons, with approximately 0.021% in the top ten. Sample: naive CD4+ T cells from blood. These receptors were taken from a man aged 18 to 35 with type 1 diabetes.

This clone was observed a handful of times. This chain joins TRBV7-2 and TRBJ1-1; D call uncertain. V was cut by 5 bases and J by 4 bases, with 20 bases left in between. There are 16 residues in the CDR3. Germline V gene sequence: CDR1 SGHTA, CDR2 FQGNSA. The CDR3 nucleotides read TGTGCCAGCAGCCCGTCCGGGGTGGTAGGCGGCACTGAAGCTTTCTTT. Translation: CASSPSGVVGGTEAFF.

This chain joins TRBV12-5 and TRBJ1-1; possibly TRBD1 for D (5 bases). V dropped 1 base and J dropped 1 base, with 25 bases sitting between them. Germline V gives CDR1 LGHNT, CDR2 FRNRAP. This CDR3 has 20 amino acids. CDR3 protein: CASGLAPNSPLTVKNTEAFF. Written as DNA, the CDR3 is TGTGCTAGTGGTTTGGCACCAAACTCCCCCTTGACAGTAAAGAACACTGAAGCTTTCTTT.

This chain uses TRBV7-9 with TRBJ1-2, with a possible D match to TRBD1 (5 bases). The CDR3 is 14 residues long. CDR1 and CDR2 from the germline V gene are SEHNR and FQNEAQ (reference sequence). Trimming pared 2 bases from V and 4 bases from J, leaving 11 bases between. In nucleotides, the CDR3 is TGTGCCAGCAGCTTACGTCCGGGACCCTATGGCTACACCTTC. It encodes CASSLRPGPYGYTF.

Concerning this clone itself: Other DNA sequences from this sample encode an identical CDR3 as well. J is TRBJ1-1 and V is TRBV2, with TRBD1 matching 9 bases. The V segment lost 6 bases and the J segment 5 bases; nucleotides outside the gene matches: 4. The germline V gene encodes CDR1 SNHLY and CDR2 FYNNEI. This CDR3 comprises 13 residues. CDR3 amino acids: CASRGTGYTEAFF. In DNA, the CDR3 is TGTGCCAGCAGGGGGACAGGGTATACTGAAGCTTTCTTT. Drawing the rest from reference TRBV2 and TRBJ1-1, the complete variable domain is EPEVTQTPSHQVTQMGQEVILRCVPISNHLYFYWYRQILGQKVEFLVSFYNNEISEKSEIFDDQFSVERPDGSNFTLKIRSTKLEDSAMYFCASRGTGYTEAFFGQGTRLTVV.

The table lists this clone with a few counts. The V gene is TRBV14, the J gene TRBJ1-4; D is undetermined. CDR1 is SGHDN, CDR2 FVKESK, per germline. CDR3 length equals 16 residues. Trimming pared 1 base from V and 4 bases from J, leaving 13 bases between. CDR3 in amino acids: CASSQGARTDNEKLFF. The CDR3, as DNA: TGTGCCAGCAGCCAAGGGGCCCGAACGGATAATGAAAAACTGTTTTTT.

This chain uses TRBV7-7 with TRBJ2-1; 12 nucleotides agree with TRBD1. V trimming: 5 bases; J trimming: 9 bases; junction bases outside the gene matches: 14. The CDR3 is 17 amino acids. Germline assignment: CDR1 SSHAT and CDR2 FNYEAQ (reference sequence). DNA of the CDR3: TGTGCCAGCAGCCCGGAGGCAGCCAGGGACAGGGGGCTTGAGCAGTTCTTC. Translating gives CASSPEAARDRGLEQFF.

J is TRBJ2-5 and V is TRBV30; TRBD1 matches 9 bases. Germline assignment: CDR1 GTSNPN and CDR2 SVGIG (reference sequence). The CDR3 length is 14 residues. With 3 bases clipped from V and 4 bases from J, the junction kept 6 bases outside the gene matches. CDR3 residues: CAWRQQGAGETQYF. Written as DNA, the CDR3 is TGTGCCTGGAGACAACAGGGGGCTGGAGAGACCCAGTACTTC.

In this sample, this clone turned up a few times. The chain combines TRBV7-2 with TRBJ2-1; 7 positions agree with TRBD1. From germline, CDR1 is SGHTA and CDR2 FQGNSA. The CDR3 runs 15 residues. J lost 2 bases, V lost 5 bases, and 6 bases had no gene match. The CDR3 DNA follows: TGTGCCAGCAGCCCGTGGGACAGCACCTACAATGAGCAGTTCTTC. Amino acid sequence: CASSPWDSTYNEQFF.

V and J are TRBV11-1 and TRBJ2-7; 8 bases map to TRBD1. The germline gives CDR1 SGHAT, CDR2 FQDESV (reference sequence). V lost 5 bases, J lost 2 bases, and 11 bases stayed unmatched. The CDR3 sequence is 16 residues long. CDR3 bases: TGTGCCAGCAGCCCCCCGACAGGGGTAGGCGCCTACGAGCAGTACTTC. This encodes CASSPPTGVGAYEQYF.

Note on this clone: Other nucleotide sequences in the sample specify the same CDR3. V and J are TRBV7-8 and TRBJ1-5; D gene unclear. Per the germline V gene, CDR1 is SGHVS and CDR2 is FQNEAQ. The CDR3 is 13 residues long. Trimming left V 1 base short and J 6 bases short, with 7 bases between. The chain's CDR3 is CASSLGGGQPQHF. The CDR3, as DNA: TGTGCCAGCAGCTTAGGCGGAGGTCAGCCCCAGCATTTT.

The gene calls are TRBV30 and TRBJ1-5; a weak D match, TRBD1 (5 bases). The CDR3 length is 13 residues. The ends were cut back, 0 bases at V and 6 bases at J, with 9 bases in the middle. Germline V gives CDR1 GTSNPN, CDR2 SVGIG (reference sequence). The CDR3 nucleotides read TGTGCCTGGAGTGTACAGGCGGGTCAGCCCCAGCATTTT. Translation: CAWSVQAGQPQHF.

The genes are TRBV25-1 and TRBJ1-2; D is unclear. The germline V gene has CDR1 MGHDK and CDR2 SYGVNS. The CDR3 has 12 amino acids. The V gene lost 4 bases and the J gene lost 1 base, with 4 bases spanning the gap. The CDR3 sequence: CASSGDNYGYTF. The DNA for the CDR3 is TGTGCCAGCAGTGGGGATAACTATGGCTACACCTTC.

This clone appeared a few times. The chain uses TRBV30 and TRBJ1-1; 7 bases line up with TRBD1. The CDR3 loop spans 12 amino acids. Unmatched junction bases numbered 9, after V lost 3 bases and J lost 11 bases. Germline CDR1 GTSNPN, CDR2 SVGIG (reference sequence). CDR3 coding DNA: TGTGCCTGGAGCGTGGACAGGAGCCCCGCTTTCTTT. Amino acid sequence: CAWSVDRSPAFF.

This clone was seen a handful of times. The rearrangement links TRBV2 to TRBJ2-5, with D unresolved. CDR3 length equals 13 residues. V lost 4 bases, J lost 5 bases, and 11 bases lay in between. Germline lookup yields CDR1 SNHLY and CDR2 FYNNEI. The CDR3 loop reads CASSGGPSETQYF. CDR3 sequence (DNA): TGTGCCAGCAGTGGCGGCCCCTCGGAGACCCAGTACTTC.